This T cell receptor beta chain was sequenced during a study of molecular identifiers for immune sequencing clone quantification. A few counts support this clonotype. Its cognate antigen is unknown. General study points: Highly expanded clone sizes could be underestimated through barcode sharing by identical TCR molecules. Clones of above 20 RNA copies carried over 97% of effector molecules; in naive cells they carried under 1%.

CDR1 is DFQATT and CDR2 is SNEGSKA in the germline V gene (reference sequence). This CDR3 has 15 residues. V was shortened by 6 bases and J by 5 bases, with 20 bases between the two germline ends. In TCRdb, the PCR reads were re-called with MiXCR into one record per CDR3 protein. Seen here are 300,000 to 400,000 distinct CDR3 sequences, 24% observed once, and the top ten hold roughly 0.7%. The V call is TRBV20-1, the J call TRBJ2-1; a possible D gene is TRBD1 (6 bases). Source material: naive CD8+ T cells from blood, with Jurkat cell RNA spiked in. Subset of the sample: FACS-sorted CD8+CD4-CCR7+CD45RA+ naive T cells. The origin of this receptor is a human donor in good health. Some libraries in this study had Jurkat cell RNA spiked in. The CDR3 loop is CSAKGVLAPNNEQFF. CDR3 in DNA: TGCAGTGCCAAGGGGGTGCTGGCCCCCAACAATGAGCAGTTCTTC.